This TCR beta chain was identified during a study of beta chain features in type 1 diabetes. Study information: Healthy donors and patients had similar age, gender and cell yields.

By way of CD45RO/CCR7/CD25/CD127/CD95/CD27, the CD4+ regulatory, stem cell-like memory, central memory and naive cells were sorted. Overall study results and limits: Among all four CD4+ subsets, Type 1 diabetes patients had TCRB CDR3s that were moderately but significantly shorter. Reduced insertions and increased deletions marked VDJ junctions in type 1 diabetes patients. For TCRB rearrangement, an influence of HLA type remained unresolved here.

As for this clone: The antigen remains undetermined.

From germline, CDR1 is LGHNA and CDR2 YNFKEQ. Trimming took off 0 bases at V and 4 bases at J, with 7 bases between the two ends. CDR3 length equals 13 residues. Sequenced material consisted of expressed TCRB transcripts (all of the isolated RNA was reverse transcribed). Repertoires were generated with immunoSEQ multiplex PCR, while TCRdb's copy carries only in-frame clones and drops some. This sample has tens of thousands of clones, with under 45% found just once. This TCR was sampled from a man aged 25-40 years with type 1 diabetes. The V gene is TRBV4-2, the J gene TRBJ2-7; tentative D call: TRBD2 (5 bases). Input material: Tregs from blood. The CDR3 DNA follows: TGTGCCAGCAGCCAAGAATGGAGGTACGAGCAGTACTTC. Translated: CASSQEWRYEQYF.